This TCR beta chain is drawn from a study of Graves' ophthalmopathy and Graves' hyperthyroidism. Across the whole study: There was a collection of peripheral blood at initial diagnosis, before any treatment.

This clonotype was detected ten times or more. RNA transcripts served as template for amplifying TCR beta CDR3 sequences. Investigators did first-round RT-PCR with HTBI primers, then second-round multiplex PCR. Using its own MiXCR run on the multiplex PCR reads, TCRdb lists one record per CDR3 protein. The repertoire holds almost 400,000 distinct CDR3 sequences, with around 18% as singletons. This TCR derives from a woman aged 18 to 35 with Graves' ophthalmopathy. The sequenced sample consisted of peripheral blood.

This CDR3 reads CASSPLRTDKETQYF. In nucleotides, the CDR3 is TGTGCCAGCTCACCACTTCGGACGGACAAAGAGACCCAGTACTTC. This rearrangement joins TRBV18 to TRBJ2-5; possibly TRBD1 for D (5 bases). V was trimmed by 1 base and J by 3 bases, leaving 12 bases between them. Germline V gives CDR1 KGHSH, CDR2 LQKENI. The length of the CDR3 is 15 residues.